This record covers a single T cell receptor (beta chain). Method: immunoSEQ multiplex PCR; TCRdb's copy keeps in-frame clones and lacks some. The table has 65,000 to 90,000 clones, 90% to 95% seen once. V was pared by 5 bases and J by 3 bases, with 14 bases between. The V gene's germline CDR1 is SEHNR and CDR2 FQNEAQ (reference sequence). The CDR3 length is 14 residues. This sample is part of a study of T cell changes during pregnancy in multiple sclerosis. The chain recombines TRBV7-9 with TRBJ2-7, with D possibly TRBD1 on 6 matching bases. Material: peripheral blood, obtained in the first trimester of pregnancy. The receptor comes from a female donor with multiple sclerosis, enrolled in a pregnancy study. CDR3 nucleotides: TGTGCCAGCAGCCCCCTTACAGGGAACTACGAGCAGTACTTC. Its protein is CASSPLTGNYEQYF. Based on the CDR3 plus reference TRBV7-9 and TRBJ2-7, the full variable domain is DTGVSQNPRHKITKRGQNVTFRCDPISEHNRLYWYRQTLGQGPEFLTYFQNEAQLEKSRLLSDRFSAERPKGSFSTLEIQRTEQGDSAMYLCASSPLTGNYEQYFGPGTRLTVT.